A selection of T cell receptor beta chains follows, all from one sample in a study of T cell repertoires in cytomegalovirus infection. MiXCR, applied by TCRdb to the reads, yields one record per CDR3 protein. The sample consists of more than 500,000 distinct CDR3 sequences, about 17% of them appearing once. The sequenced sample was CD8+ T cells from PBMCs. These receptors came from a human donor in good health (CMV status not recorded). Some clones in this sample may be carry-over from other donors' samples. Each CDR3 is given with its conserved first and last residue. Each record gives: clone size, D gene, CDR3 length, J gene, V gene, CDR3 DNA, CDR3 protein. D genes are given only for firm matches. Clone size is not always given. Where it is, it says once, few, many or a class for expanded clones.

many,TRBD2,15,TRBJ2-1,TRBV7-3,TGTGCCAGCAGCTTAGGTAGCGGGAGTATATATGAGCAGTTCTTC,CASSLGSGSIYEQFF
.,.,14,TRBJ2-7,TRBV30,TGTGCCTGGAGTGTAGGTCTGGGGGACTACGAGCAGTACTTC,CAWSVGLGDYEQYF
.,.,13,TRBJ2-1,TRBV19,TGTGCCAGTAGCGTTCCCAGGGCGGATGAGCAGTTCTTC,CASSVPRADEQFF
few,TRBD2,16,TRBJ2-7,TRBV11-1,TGTGCCAGCAGCCGACTAGCGGGGGGGATTTCTGGCGAGCAGTACTTC,CASSRLAGGISGEQYF
.,.,12,TRBJ1-2,TRBV25-1,TGTGCCAGCAGTGGGATCGGGGGGGGCTACACCTTC,CASSGIGGGYTF
many,.,15,TRBJ2-3,TRBV7-9,TGTGCCAGCAGCCGCTCCGGGGGCGACACAGATACGCAGTATTTT,CASSRSGGDTDTQYF
.,TRBD1,17,TRBJ2-1,TRBV28,TGTGCCAGCAGTTCCGGACAGGGAGGATTTAAAGGCAATGAGCAGTTCTTC,CASSSGQGGFKGNEQFF
.,TRBD1,16,TRBJ1-1,TRBV5-1,TGCGCCAGCAGCTTACACAGGGGCTCCATGAACACTGAAGCTTTCTTT,CASSLHRGSMNTEAFF
.,.,13,TRBJ1-1,TRBV5-5,TGTGCCAGCAGCTCCGGGACCTCCACTGAAGCTTTCTTT,CASSSGTSTEAFF
.,TRBD1,15,TRBJ1-2,TRBV5-6,TGTGCCAGCAGCTTGGACAGGGGGCAGGGATATGGCTACACCTTC,CASSLDRGQGYGYTF
many,TRBD2,16,TRBJ2-3,TRBV6-5,TGTGCCAGCAGTTACCCGACTAGCGGGGGGGCTGATACGCAGTATTTT,CASSYPTSGGADTQYF
many,TRBD2,15,TRBJ2-7,TRBV13,TGTGCCAGCAGCCCGAGGAGCGGGGAATACTACGAGCAGTACTTC,CASSPRSGEYYEQYF
many,.,12,TRBJ2-2,TRBV12-3/TRBV12-4,TGTGCCAGCACTCCCGGGGGCGGGGAGCTGTTTTTT,CASTPGGGELFF
many,.,11,TRBJ1-2,TRBV10-3,TGTGCCATCACCGGGGCCTATGGCTACACCTTC,CAITGAYGYTF
many,.,15,TRBJ2-1,TRBV19,TGTGCCAGTAGTATCGCGCAGGGCCCTTACAATGAGCAGTTCTTC,CASSIAQGPYNEQFF
many,.,15,TRBJ1-2,TRBV7-3,TGTGCCAGCAGCTTGACAGGAGCTACTATGGAGGGCTACACCTTC,CASSLTGATMEGYTF
many,.,15,TRBJ1-1,TRBV7-8,TGTGCCAGCAGCCCAAAGGACAGCAGGGGACCTGAAGCTTTCTTT,CASSPKDSRGPEAFF
.,.,16,TRBJ2-2,TRBV27,TGTGCCAGCAGTGGGGGATGGGGCAGGGACACCGGGGAGCTGTTTTTT,CASSGGWGRDTGELFF
many,.,12,TRBJ2-1,TRBV7-6,TGTGCCAGCAGCCCTAGCCGCCTTGAGCAGTTCTTC,CASSPSRLEQFF
.,.,17,TRBJ1-1,TRBV5-1,TGCGCCAGCAGCTTGTATCGACAGTCCGGGGCAAACACTGAAGCTTTCTTT,CASSLYRQSGANTEAFF
.,.,17,TRBJ1-5,TRBV6-2/TRBV6-3,TGTGCCAGCAGCGGGCGGTATTCGGGTGATAGCAATCAGCCCCAGCATTTT,CASSGRYSGDSNQPQHF
.,TRBD2,15,TRBJ2-1,TRBV10-3,TGTGCCATCGGTCACGGCGGGAGGTCCTACAATGAGCAGTTCTTC,CAIGHGGRSYNEQFF
few,.,17,TRBJ2-6,TRBV6-1,TGTGCCAGCACTCTCGGAGAGGGGCGGTCTTGGGCCAACGTCCTGACTTTC,CASTLGEGRSWANVLTF
few,TRBD2,15,TRBJ2-1,TRBV14,TGTGCCAGCAGTCTAGCGGGGGGGCTAGACCATGAGCAGTTCTTC,CASSLAGGLDHEQFF
few,.,14,TRBJ1-1,TRBV10-3,TGTGCCATCAGTCCCGGGGGGAGGGGAACTGAAGCTTTCTTT,CAISPGGRGTEAFF
many,TRBD1,15,TRBJ2-1,TRBV7-2,TGTGCCAGCAGCACTCCGGGACAGGGGGCTAATGAGCAGTTCTTC,CASSTPGQGANEQFF
few,.,14,TRBJ2-7,TRBV30,TGTGCCTGGACCCCAGGCAGGGGCGACTACGAGCAGTACTTC,CAWTPGRGDYEQYF
few,.,17,TRBJ2-5,TRBV5-1,TGCGCCAGCAGCTTGGGTCTCCGGGACGGGGCTCGAGGGACCCAGTACTTC,CASSLGLRDGARGTQYF
many,.,13,TRBJ2-7,TRBV7-9,TGTGCCAGCAGCCCGCCCCGCTCCTACGAGCAGTACTTC,CASSPPRSYEQYF
many,TRBD2,15,TRBJ2-1,TRBV7-8,TGTGCCAGCAGCGATAGCGGGAGTCGTTACAATGAGCAGTTCTTC,CASSDSGSRYNEQFF
many,TRBD1,13,TRBJ2-7,TRBV7-6,TGTGCCAGCAGCCCGGACAGGACCTACGAGCAGTACTTC,CASSPDRTYEQYF
many,.,13,TRBJ2-1,TRBV5-4,TGTGCCAGCAGCGAAGCGGGTTACAATGAGCAGTTCTTC,CASSEAGYNEQFF
few,.,12,TRBJ1-1,TRBV28,TGTGCCAGCAGTCAAATCACAGGGAGAGGTTTCTTT,CASSQITGRGFF
.,TRBD1,16,TRBJ2-4,TRBV19,TGTGCCAGTAGTATGGGTACAGGGGTAGCCAAAAACATTCAGTACTTC,CASSMGTGVAKNIQYF
few,.,13,TRBJ2-1,TRBV10-3,TGTGCCATCAGTGACGGCTCAAACAATGAGCAGTTCTTC,CAISDGSNNEQFF
few,.,14,TRBJ2-7,TRBV6-5,TGTGCCAGCGCCCATAAGGGGTTCGGCTACGAGCAGTACTTC,CASAHKGFGYEQYF
few,TRBD1,15,TRBJ2-3,TRBV6-1,TGTGCCAGCAGACCCTCAGGGGGCCGCACAGATACGCAGTATTTT,CASRPSGGRTDTQYF
.,.,13,TRBJ2-7,TRBV9,TGTGCCAGCAGCAGTGGGGACAACTACGAGCAGTACTTC,CASSSGDNYEQYF
many,.,12,TRBJ1-1,TRBV4-1,TGCGCCAGCAGCCAGCGGGACACTGAAGCTTTCTTT,CASSQRDTEAFF
many,.,15,TRBJ1-6,TRBV7-9,TGTGCCAGCAGCCCATTGGACGGACCCAATTCACCCCTCCACTTT,CASSPLDGPNSPLHF
.,.,15,TRBJ2-2,TRBV7-6,TGTGCCAGCAAGAGAGCCATAACGAACACCGGGGAGCTGTTATTT,CASKRAITNTGELLF